The 4 T cell receptor beta chains in this list originate from one sample, sequenced in a study of brain T cells in children with intractable seizures. The data were produced by immunoSEQ multiplex PCR, yet TCRdb's version contains in-frame clones alone and is incomplete. The table lists 300,000 to 400,000 clones, more than 85% of them singletons. Time point reported: blood from clinic visit 5 months post-surgery; TSC patient then seizure free. This specimen consisted of peripheral blood, obtained 4 to 6 months after surgery. Source of these receptors: a boy under two years old with tuberous sclerosis and intractable seizures.

V usage is TRBV6-6 and J usage is TRBJ2-1; D might be TRBD2 (5 bases). Per the germline V gene, CDR1 is MNHNY and CDR2 is SVGAGI (reference sequence). V was clipped by 5 bases and J by 8 bases, with 13 bases between them. This CDR3 spans 13 amino acids. CDR3 sequence reads: CASSPTRLDEQFF. CDR3 nucleotides: TGTGCCAGCAGTCCCACTAGGCTCGATGAGCAGTTCTTC.

The rearrangement links TRBV23-1 to TRBJ1-2, with D unresolved. TRBV23-1 falls under the ORF class, with uncertain function. Trimming left V 0 bases short and J 4 bases short, with 12 bases between. The CDR3 extends over 15 amino acids. The CDR3 sequence: CASSQSYERSYGYTF. In DNA, the CDR3 is TGCGCCAGCAGTCAATCGTATGAACGGTCCTATGGCTACACCTTC.

The chain is built from TRBV2 and TRBJ2-7, with 9 bases fitting TRBD1. Trimming took 7 bases from V and 3 from J; bases not matched to a gene: 10. Germline CDR1 reads SNHLY; CDR2 reads FYNNEI. This CDR3 comprises 15 residues. The CDR3 region is CASKPRTGDRYEQYF. The CDR3 nucleotides read TGTGCCAGCAAGCCTCGGACAGGGGACCGCTACGAGCAGTACTTC.

The chain carries TRBV6-5 and TRBJ1-2; D gene ambiguous. Trimming removed 0 bases at V and 4 bases at J, with 9 bases between. Looked up from germline, CDR1 is MNHEY and CDR2 is SVGAGI. The CDR3 extends over 14 amino acids. The CDR3, as DNA: TGTGCCAGCAGTTACTCAGGTTTGAGCTATGGCTACACCTTC. Amino acid sequence: CASSYSGLSYGYTF.